These 21 T cell receptor beta chains were sequenced from one sample in a study of blood T cell repertoires in COVID-19. Sequenced by immunoSEQ multiplex PCR; TCRdb stores in-frame clones only, minus some. In the table there are 150,000 to 200,000 clones, around 87% of which are singletons. Sample: peripheral blood. The source is a man aged 35-49 years with active or convalescent COVID-19.

The chain joins TRBV2 to TRBJ2-3; 11 nucleotides match TRBD2. The CDR3 totals 17 residues. Germline values: CDR1 SNHLY, CDR2 FYNNEI. J gave up 0 bases and V 6 bases, and 8 bases lay outside the gene matches. CDR3 DNA sequence: TGTGCCAGCAGAGGGTCTAGCGGGGGGACCAGCACAGATACGCAGTATTTT. Translation gives CASRGSSGGTSTDTQYF.

V is TRBV3-1 (or the pseudogene TRBV3-2) and J is TRBJ2-6; 8 bases fit TRBD1. The CDR3 contains 19 residues. J was trimmed by 2 bases and V by 0 bases; bases with no gene match: 9. Germline V gene sequence: CDR1 LGHDT, CDR2 YNNKEL (reference sequence). The DNA of the CDR3 is TGTGCCAGCAGCCAAGATCGCCCGTTACAGGGGGCTGGGGCCAACGTCCTGACTTTC. It specifies CASSQDRPLQGAGANVLTF.

V and J are TRBV30 and TRBJ1-2, with D possibly being TRBD1 (6 bases). Between the trimmed V and J ends, which lost 0 bases and 7 bases, there was a span of 9 bases. The CDR3 runs to 12 residues. Germline assignment: CDR1 GTSNPN and CDR2 SVGIG (reference sequence). For the CDR3, the DNA is TGTGCCTGGAGTGTCACAGGGCCTGGCTACACCTTC. It codes for CAWSVTGPGYTF. The complete variable domain, with remaining parts taken from reference TRBV30 and TRBJ1-2, reads SQTIHQWPATLVQPVGSPLSLECTVEGTSNPNLYWYRQAAGRGLQLLFYSVGIGQISSEVPQNLSASRPQDRQFILSSKKLLLSDSGFYLCAWSVTGPGYTFGSGTRLTVV.

The V gene is TRBV18, the J gene TRBJ1-4; D may be TRBD1 (6 bases). V was trimmed by 0 bases and J by 5 bases, leaving 13 bases between them. CDR1 KGHSH and CDR2 LQKENI come from the germline V gene. This CDR3 has 16 amino acids. CDR3: CASSPPSGAYNEKLFF. The CDR3 region has the DNA TGTGCCAGCTCACCACCGTCAGGGGCTTACAATGAAAAACTGTTTTTT.

The CDR3 reads CASSLQGSDGYTF. In nucleotides, the CDR3 is TGTGCCAGCAGCCTCCAGGGGAGCGATGGCTACACCTTC. The chain employs TRBV3-1 (or the pseudogene TRBV3-2) and TRBJ1-2; tentatively, D is TRBD1 (6 bases). Germline V gives CDR1 LGHDT, CDR2 YNNKEL (reference sequence). The CDR3 is 13 amino acids. V lost 4 bases to trimming and J lost 6 bases, with 12 bases between them.

The CDR3 bases are TGTGCCAGCGCCCGATGGAGGGCAGGGCCTTCGGCGAGTATGACTTTC. Translating gives CASARWRAGPSASMTF. The chain carries TRBV19 and TRBJ2-6; D perhaps matches TRBD2 (6 bases). CDR3 length equals 16 residues. V lost 9 bases and J lost 17, with 32 bases in between. CDR1 is LNHDA, CDR2 SQIVND, per germline (reference sequence).

The chain joins TRBV11-3 to TRBJ2-1, with no clear D. Trimming took 0 bases from V and 7 from J, leaving 7 bases between them. From germline, CDR1 is SGHNT and CDR2 YENEEA. This CDR3 is 13 amino acids long. In nucleotides, the CDR3 is TGTGCCAGCAGCTTAGATCATCTAAATGAGCAGTTCTTC. Translation: CASSLDHLNEQFF.

The chain employs TRBV21-1 and TRBJ1-1; the D call TRBD1 from the table was never checked on the DNA. TRBV21-1 represents a pseudogene. The CDR3 covers 18 residues. This CDR3 is CASSKGGDRGVSNTEAFF. CDR3 coding DNA: TGTGCCAGCAGCAAAGGAGGTGACAGGGGAGTTTCGAACACTGAAGCTTTCTTT.

This rearrangement joins TRBV6-5 to TRBJ1-2; 8 positions agree with TRBD1. CDR3 length: 14 amino acids. The V gene's germline CDR1 is MNHEY and CDR2 SVGAGI. Trimming removed 6 bases from V and 8 bases from J; junction bases left unmatched: 11. As DNA, the CDR3 is TGTGCCAGCAGAAGACAGGGGCACGACGCGGGCTACACCTTC. This sequence encodes CASRRQGHDAGYTF.

CDR3 bases: TGTGCCTGGACAAAAGACAGGGGGCTTATCTATGGCTACACCTTC. Translating gives CAWTKDRGLIYGYTF. This rearrangement joins TRBV30 to TRBJ1-2, with 10 positions matching TRBD1. Trimming took 4 bases from V and 4 from J; bases not matched to a gene: 9. This CDR3 spans 15 amino acids. The germline CDR1 and CDR2 sequences are GTSNPN and SVGIG (reference sequence).

This chain joins TRBV30 and TRBJ1-1, with 7 positions matching TRBD1. The germline gives CDR1 GTSNPN, CDR2 SVGIG (reference sequence). J lost 4 bases, V lost 3 bases, and 5 bases had no gene match. CDR3 size: 13 residues. CDR3 DNA sequence: TGTGCCTGGAGCAGACAGGGTGGCACTGAAGCTTTCTTT. Translation: CAWSRQGGTEAFF.

This clone was seen a single time. This chain joins TRBV9 and TRBJ1-1; D is ambiguous. The CDR3 is made up of 13 amino acids. CDR1 is SGDLS, CDR2 YYNGEE, per germline. V shed 0 bases and J shed 3 bases, with 6 bases lying between them. CDR3 amino acids: CASSVDRHTEAFF. Written as DNA, the CDR3 is TGTGCCAGCAGCGTAGACAGACACACTGAAGCTTTCTTT.

The chain recombines TRBV7-9 with TRBJ2-7, with 12 bases lining up with TRBD2. Germline V gene sequence: CDR1 SEHNR, CDR2 FQNEAQ (reference sequence). The CDR3 sequence is 17 residues long. V lost 2 bases to trimming and J lost 4 bases; unmatched junction nucleotides: 9. CDR3 region: CASSLPQTGTSGYEQYF. The DNA of the CDR3 is TGTGCCAGCAGCTTACCCCAAACCGGGACTAGCGGGTACGAGCAGTACTTC.

V and J are TRBV6-2 or TRBV6-3 and TRBJ1-1, with a tentative D call TRBD1 (5 bases). Trimming took off 2 bases at V and 8 bases at J, with 21 bases between the two ends. The germline gives CDR1 MNHEY, CDR2 SVGEGT. The CDR3 loop spans 16 amino acids. For the CDR3, the DNA is TGTGCCAGCAGTTACCGTCCCGGCCAGGGCCCCGCGGAAGCTTTCTTT. Amino acids: CASSYRPGQGPAEAFF.

V usage is TRBV18 and J usage is TRBJ1-2, with TRBD1 matching 11 bases. V lost 4 bases and J lost 0; bases outside the gene matches: 4. Germline assignment: CDR1 KGHSH and CDR2 LQKENI. The CDR3 runs to 16 residues. The CDR3 nucleotides read TGTGCCAGCTCACGGACAGGGGGCTTAGCTAACTATGGCTACACCTTC. This encodes CASSRTGGLANYGYTF.

The V and J genes are TRBV6-5 and TRBJ1-2; a possible D gene is TRBD1 (5 bases). Germline CDR1 and CDR2: MNHEY and SVGAGI. The V end lost 6 bases, the J end lost 1 base, and 12 bases lay between the germline ends. The CDR3 runs to 14 residues. As DNA, the CDR3 is TGTGCCAGCAGCCGGGGGACGGATAACTATGGCTACACCTTC. It codes for CASSRGTDNYGYTF.

The V and J genes are TRBV7-9 and TRBJ1-3, with 7 bases lining up with TRBD1. The V gene end was trimmed by 5 bases and the J gene end by 0 bases; junction bases not matched to a gene: 7. Germline loops: CDR1 SEHNR, CDR2 FQNEAQ (reference sequence). This CDR3 contains 16 residues. Written as DNA, the CDR3 is TGTGCCAGCAGCGTGGGACAGACCTTCTCTGGAAACACCATATATTTT. This encodes CASSVGQTFSGNTIYF.

V gene TRBV27 combines with J gene TRBJ1-1; D is undetermined. CDR1 is MNHEY, CDR2 SMNVEV, per germline (reference sequence). V shed 6 bases and J shed 1 base, with 9 bases lying between them. The CDR3 spans 13 residues. The CDR3 sequence is CASSWRKNTEAFF. CDR3 DNA: TGTGCCAGCAGCTGGAGAAAGAACACTGAAGCTTTCTTT.

This clone has more than one count but fewer than ten. Its ends do not fully match the called genes, so a read error is possible. The chain links TRBV7-2 to TRBJ2-5; 7 bases line up with TRBD1. Germline assignment: CDR1 SGHTA and CDR2 FQGNSA. The CDR3 sequence is 14 residues long. CDR3 coding DNA: TGTGCCAGCAGTTTAGGGGGCGCGTGGGAGACCCAGTACTTC. Translated: CASSLGGAWETQYF.

V gene TRBV5-6 combines with J gene TRBJ2-2, with D possibly TRBD1 on 5 matching bases. Trimming removed 0 bases at V and 7 bases at J, with 10 bases between. Germline V gene lookup returns CDR1 SGHDT and CDR2 YYEEEE. The CDR3 length is 14 residues. CDR3 amino acids: CASSLAGRGGELFF. In DNA, the CDR3 is TGTGCCAGCAGCTTGGCAGGGCGAGGCGGGGAGCTGTTTTTT.

This clone was detected only a few times. This chain uses TRBV13 with TRBJ2-7; 9 bases map to TRBD2. J was trimmed by 3 bases and V by 4 bases; bases with no gene match: 1. The V gene's germline CDR1 is PRHDT and CDR2 FYEKMQ (reference sequence). There are 13 residues in the CDR3. The CDR3 protein is CASSSTSGYEQYF. In nucleotides, the CDR3 is TGTGCCAGCAGCTCGACTAGCGGCTACGAGCAGTACTTC. Looking up the rest from reference TRBV13 and TRBJ2-7 gives the full variable domain: AAGVIQSPRHLIKEKRETATLKCYPIPRHDTVYWYQQGPGQDPQFLISFYEKMQSDKGSIPDRFSAQQFSDYHSELNMSSLELGDSALYFCASSSTSGYEQYFGPGTRLTVT.